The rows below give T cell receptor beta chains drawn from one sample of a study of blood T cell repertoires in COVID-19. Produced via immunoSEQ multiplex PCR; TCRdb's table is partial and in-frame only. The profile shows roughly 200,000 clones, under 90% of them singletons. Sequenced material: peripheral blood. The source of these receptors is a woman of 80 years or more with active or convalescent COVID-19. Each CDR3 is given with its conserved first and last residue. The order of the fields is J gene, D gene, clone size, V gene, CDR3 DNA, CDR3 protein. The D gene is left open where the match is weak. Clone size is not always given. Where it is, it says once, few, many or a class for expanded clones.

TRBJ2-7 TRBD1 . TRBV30 TGTGCCTGGAGTACAGGGGGCTACGAGCAGTACTTC CAWSTGGYEQYF
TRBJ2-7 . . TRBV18 TGTGCCAGCTCCATGTCAGGGGACGTCTACGAGCAGTACTTC CASSMSGDVYEQYF
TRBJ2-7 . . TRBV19 TGTGCCAGTAGTATTGAGGGCCTAGGCGAGCAGTACTTC CASSIEGLGEQYF
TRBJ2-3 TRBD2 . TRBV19 TGTGCCAGTAGTCACCGACTAGCGGGGGTCACAGATACGCAGTATTTT CASSHRLAGVTDTQYF
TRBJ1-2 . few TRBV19 TGTGCCAGTAGTAGGAGGGATAACTATGGCTACACCTTC CASSRRDNYGYTF
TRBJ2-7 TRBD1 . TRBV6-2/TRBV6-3 TGTGCCAGCAGTTACGGGACAGGGGACCCCTACGAGCAGTACTTC CASSYGTGDPYEQYF
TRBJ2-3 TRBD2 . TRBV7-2 TGTGCCAGCAGTTCAACTACCGGGGGGGGTACGCAGTATTTT CASSSTTGGGTQYF
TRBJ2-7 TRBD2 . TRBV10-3 TGTGCCATCAGTGAGTCGACTAGCCCCTCCTACGAGCAGTACTTC CAISESTSPSYEQYF
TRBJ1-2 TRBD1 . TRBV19 TGTGCCAGTAGTTCGGACAGGGTAGGTGGCTACACCTTC CASSSDRVGGYTF
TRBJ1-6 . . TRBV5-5 TGTGCCAGCAGCTTGAGGGGGATTGTGGATTCACCCCTCCACTTT CASSLRGIVDSPLHF
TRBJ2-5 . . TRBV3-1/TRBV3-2 TGTGCCAGCAGCCAAGTGGCCTGGGACTCCGAGGCCCAGTACTTC CASSQVAWDSEAQYF
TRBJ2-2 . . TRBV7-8 TGTGCCAGCAGCACCGGGGGAGCGAACACCGGGGAGCTGTTTTTT CASSTGGANTGELFF
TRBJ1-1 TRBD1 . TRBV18 TGTGCCAGCTCACCGGACAGGATAACTGAAGCTTTCTTT CASSPDRITEAFF
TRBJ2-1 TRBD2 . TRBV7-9 TGTGCCAGCAGCTTAGGGTCTAGCGGGACCAATGAGCAGTTCTTC CASSLGSSGTNEQFF
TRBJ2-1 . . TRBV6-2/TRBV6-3 TGTGCCAGCAGTTACTCGAACAGGACGCCTAACAATGAGCAGTTCTTC CASSYSNRTPNNEQFF
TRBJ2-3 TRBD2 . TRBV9 TGTGCCAGCAGCGTAGGGGCGGGGGGCAGCACAGATACGCAGTATTTT CASSVGAGGSTDTQYF
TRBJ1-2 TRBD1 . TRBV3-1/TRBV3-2 TGTGCCAGCAGCCAAAATGGACAGGGCCCCTATGGCTACACCTTC CASSQNGQGPYGYTF